The sequence of this T cell receptor beta chain was determined in a study of glioma-infiltrating T cells after dendritic cell vaccination. Study-level information: Autologous tumor lysate-pulsed dendritic cell vaccination was given between about 2003 and 2013.

Method: immunoSEQ multiplex PCR; TCRdb's copy keeps in-frame clones and lacks some. Altogether 75,000 to 100,000 clones are present, around three quarters being singletons, with the ten largest covering around 5.4%. Germline CDR1 reads GTSNPN; CDR2 reads SVGIG (reference sequence). The CDR3 has 13 amino acids. V was pared by 3 bases and J by 1 base, with 2 bases of the junction left unmatched. The input for sequencing was blood, taken before dendritic cell vaccination. This rearrangement joins TRBV30 to TRBJ1-1; 7 nucleotides line up with TRBD1. This clonotype was obtained from a human donor with glioblastoma. The CDR3 spells CAWRRTGNTEAFF. The CDR3 nucleotides are TGTGCCTGGAGAAGGACAGGGAACACTGAAGCTTTCTTT.